Listed below are T cell receptor beta chains from one sample, sequenced in a study of T cell responses to AZD1222 COVID-19 vaccine. Generated by immunoSEQ multiplex PCR, the TCRdb table keeps only in-frame clones and is missing some. Counted here are 100,000 to 140,000 clones, 75% to 90% occurring once; the ten biggest clones make up about 4.5%. Source: peripheral blood, taken on day 0 of AZD1222 vaccination. The receptors shown here come from an adult in good health. The CDR3 runs from the conserved cysteine through the conserved F or W. The D gene is left open where the match is weak. The size entry is marked missing in some rows and otherwise reads once, few, many or a size class.

NA,TRBD1,TRBV7-9,TRBJ2-7,CASSPKQGTNSYEQYF,TGTGCCAGCAGCCCCAAACAGGGGACAAATTCCTACGAGCAGTACTTC
NA,NA,TRBV28,TRBJ2-7,CASRTTASYEQYF,TGTGCCAGCAGGACGACAGCCTCCTACGAGCAGTACTTC
NA,NA,TRBV28,TRBJ2-1,CASSLGRVYNEQFF,TGTGCCAGCAGTTTAGGCAGAGTATACAATGAGCAGTTCTTC
NA,NA,TRBV27,TRBJ2-6,CATSSPSGANVLTF,TGTGCCACGAGCTCCCCCTCTGGGGCCAACGTCCTGACTTTC
NA,NA,TRBV27,TRBJ2-5,CASSNYGQQETQYF,TGTGCCAGCAGTAACTATGGACAGCAAGAGACCCAGTACTTC
once,TRBD1,TRBV4-3,TRBJ2-7,CASSQEWTGDEQYF,TGCGCCAGCAGCCAAGAATGGACAGGGGATGAGCAGTACTTC
NA,NA,TRBV30,TRBJ1-3,CAWKAGAGNTIYF,TGTGCCTGGAAAGCTGGGGCCGGAAACACCATATATTTT
few,NA,TRBV27,TRBJ2-7,CASSLQLPLMGRGWDEQYF,TGTGCCAGCAGTCTCCAATTACCTCTAATGGGGCGCGGGTGGGACGAGCAGTACTTC
NA,NA,TRBV4-1,TRBJ1-4,CASSQDGQGNNEKLFF,TGCGCCAGCAGCCAAGACGGGCAGGGCAATAATGAAAAACTGTTTTTT
NA,TRBD2,TRBV2,TRBJ2-2,CASSREGLVLTGELFF,TGTGCCAGCAGTAGGGAGGGATTGGTTCTCACCGGGGAGCTGTTTTTT
NA,NA,TRBV7-9,TRBJ1-4,CASSVPREKLFF,TGTGCCAGCAGCGTCCCCCGGGAAAAACTGTTTTTT
once,TRBD1,TRBV5-4,TRBJ1-3,CASSLLGQGRFSGNTIYF,TGTGCCAGCAGCTTGTTGGGACAGGGCCGTTTCTCTGGAAACACCATATATTTT
NA,NA,TRBV5-4,TRBJ1-2,CASSSDIGSYGYTF,TGTGCCAGCAGCTCGGACATAGGATCCTATGGCTACACCTTC
NA,TRBD2,TRBV5-1,TRBJ2-3,CASSFLGTSGGAPPDTQYF,TGCGCCAGCAGCTTCCTTGGGACTAGCGGGGGGGCCCCGCCAGATACGCAGTATTTT
NA,NA,TRBV29-1,TRBJ1-1,CSVREGLNTEAFF,TGCAGCGTGAGGGAGGGCTTGAACACTGAAGCTTTCTTT
NA,NA,TRBV10-3,TRBJ1-5,CAISESVSYQPQHF,TGTGCCATCAGTGAGTCGGTCAGTTATCAGCCCCAGCATTTT
NA,NA,TRBV9,TRBJ1-5,CASSLWGGEGPQHF,TGTGCCAGCAGCCTTTGGGGGGGAGAAGGGCCCCAGCATTTT
NA,NA,TRBV24-1,TRBJ2-1,CATSDFVSQSSYNEQFF,TGTGCCACCAGTGATTTTGTTAGTCAGAGCTCCTACAATGAGCAGTTCTTC
NA,TRBD1,TRBV18,TRBJ1-2,CASSPGTGGGYGYTF,TGTGCCAGCTCACCTGGGACAGGGGGCGGCTATGGCTACACCTTC
NA,NA,TRBV11-3,TRBJ1-3,CASSENPGPGNTIYF,TGTGCCAGCAGCGAAAATCCAGGGCCCGGAAACACCATATATTTT